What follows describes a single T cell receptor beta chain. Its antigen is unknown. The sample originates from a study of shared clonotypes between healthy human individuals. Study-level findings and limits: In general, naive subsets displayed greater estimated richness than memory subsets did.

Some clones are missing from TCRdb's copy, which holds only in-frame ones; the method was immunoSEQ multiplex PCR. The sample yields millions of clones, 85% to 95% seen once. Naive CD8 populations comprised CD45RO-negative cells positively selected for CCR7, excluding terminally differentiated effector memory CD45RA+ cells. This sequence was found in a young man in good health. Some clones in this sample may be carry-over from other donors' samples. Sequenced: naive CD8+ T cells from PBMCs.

The CDR3 nucleotides read TGCGCCAGCAGCCTAAGACAGGGGACAGAGACCCAGTACTTC. It is translated as CASSLRQGTETQYF. The V and J genes are TRBV4-1 and TRBJ2-5; 8 positions agree with TRBD1. Germline-derived CDR1 and CDR2 are MGHRA and YSYEKL. V shed 4 bases, J shed 4 bases, and the junction held 5 bases outside the gene matches. The CDR3 is 14 amino acids.